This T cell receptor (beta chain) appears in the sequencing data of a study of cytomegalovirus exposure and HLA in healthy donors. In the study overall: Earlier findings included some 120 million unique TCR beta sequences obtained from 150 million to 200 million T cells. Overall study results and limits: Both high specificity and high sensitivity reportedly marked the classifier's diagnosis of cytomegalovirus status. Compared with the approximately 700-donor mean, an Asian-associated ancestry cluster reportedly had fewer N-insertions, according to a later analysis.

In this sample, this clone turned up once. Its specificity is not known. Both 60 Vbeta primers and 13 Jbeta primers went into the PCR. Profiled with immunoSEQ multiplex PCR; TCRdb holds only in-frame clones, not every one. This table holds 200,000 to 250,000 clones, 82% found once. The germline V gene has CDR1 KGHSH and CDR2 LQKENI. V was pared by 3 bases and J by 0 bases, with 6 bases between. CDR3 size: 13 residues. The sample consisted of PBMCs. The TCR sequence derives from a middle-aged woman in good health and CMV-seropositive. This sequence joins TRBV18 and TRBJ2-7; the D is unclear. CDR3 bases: TGTGCCAGCTCACCGTACGGCTCCTACGAGCAGTACTTC. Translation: CASSPYGSYEQYF.